The TCR beta chain described here comes from a study of CD8 T cells in Susac syndrome. The CDR3 spans 14 residues. V was pared by 1 base and J by 7 bases, with 13 bases between. Germline V gives CDR1 LGHDT, CDR2 YNNKEL (reference sequence). Sequencing of TCR beta covered CD8+ and CD4+ T cells obtained from blood. Roughly 0.5 to 1 ug RNA was reverse transcribed with random hexamers. MiXCR was run by TCRdb on the immunoSEQ multiplex PCR reads, yielding one entry per CDR3 protein. The sample consists of fewer than 250,000 distinct CDR3 sequences, around 93% of them appearing once. This TCR was recovered from a human donor in good health. Sequenced material: CD4+ T cells from PBMCs. The V gene is TRBV3-1, the J gene TRBJ2-5; tentatively, D is TRBD1 or TRBD2 (5 bases each). DNA for the CDR3: TGTGCCAGCAGCCAAGGAGGGAATGGGGGGACCCAGTACTTC. Protein product: CASSQGGNGGTQYF.